Here is one TCR beta chain with its context. Per the study methods: Nucleated cell number was recorded as an estimate derived from reference gene primer amplification. TCRdb's table, derived via immunoSEQ multiplex PCR, lists solely in-frame clones and lacks some. V and J calls and clone size are given by that table; D and trimming were obtained from the DNA. The data show 540,000 or so clones, 70% to 90% seen once. The source of the sample is a study of blood T cell repertoires in COVID-19. The wider study: Researchers got acute and convalescent COVID-19 samples from the United States, Italy and Spain. PBMCs, B-cell-depleted T cells, or T cells were the source of the cDNA or gDNA that made up the material.

Enrollment of patients from Seattle took place during active infection, with longitudinal follow-up. CDR3 length: 19 amino acids. Germline-derived CDR1 and CDR2 are KGHDR and SFDVKD. V gave up 8 bases and J gave up 4 bases, with 31 bases separating them. The sequence derives from a woman aged 45-65 years with COVID-19, enrolled during active disease. The sequencing sample was made of peripheral blood. The rearrangement links TRBV24-1 to TRBJ2-5; weak D call: TRBD1 (6 bases). CDR3 coding DNA: TGTGCCACCATCCCGCGAAGGAAGGACAAGGGGACCAGGGGAGAGACCCAGTACTTC. Protein sequence: CATIPRRKDKGTRGETQYF.